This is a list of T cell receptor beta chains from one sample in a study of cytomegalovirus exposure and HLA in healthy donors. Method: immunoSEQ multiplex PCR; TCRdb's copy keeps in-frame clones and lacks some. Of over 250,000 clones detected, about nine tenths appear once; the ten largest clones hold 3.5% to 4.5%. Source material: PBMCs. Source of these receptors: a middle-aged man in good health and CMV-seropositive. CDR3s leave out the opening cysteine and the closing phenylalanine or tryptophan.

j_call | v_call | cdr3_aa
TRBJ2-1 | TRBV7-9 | ASSLPRTSANRDEQF
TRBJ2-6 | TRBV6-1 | ATSGRNSGANVLT
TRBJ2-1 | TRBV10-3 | AIKGTGEMNEQF
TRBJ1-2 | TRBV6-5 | ASSFNRGTEGYT
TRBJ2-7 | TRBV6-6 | ASSYSWQGLTYEQY
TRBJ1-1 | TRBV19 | ASNNPYTAGSPNTEAF
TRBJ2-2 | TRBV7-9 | ASSLTVVTGELF
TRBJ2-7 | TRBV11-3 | ASSLGADPSYEQY
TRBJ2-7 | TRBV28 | ASSDRGVIEQY
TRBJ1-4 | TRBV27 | ASSLRDRGEKLF
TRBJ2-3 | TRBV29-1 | SVRQGGTDTQY
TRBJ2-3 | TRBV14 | ASSQEPRVLTDTQY
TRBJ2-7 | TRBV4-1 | ASSQGQGAMDEQY
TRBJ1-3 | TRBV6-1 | ASSRRHREGNTIY
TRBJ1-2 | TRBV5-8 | ASSSQGLYYGYT
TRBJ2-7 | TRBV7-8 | ASSTRSSYEQY
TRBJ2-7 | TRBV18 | ASSTGLAGEKSYEQY
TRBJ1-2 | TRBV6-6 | ASSYRDRDNGYT
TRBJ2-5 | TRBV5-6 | ASSLISSGEQY
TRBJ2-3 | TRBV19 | ASSRLAGGSTDTQY
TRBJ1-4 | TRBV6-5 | ASSSGTGDEKLF
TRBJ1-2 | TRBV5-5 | ASSRDRNFYGYT
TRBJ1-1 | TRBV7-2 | ASSLGQLNTEAF
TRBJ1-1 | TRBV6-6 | ASSLRGGQAF
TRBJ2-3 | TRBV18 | ASSPTSGSPDTQY